The sequence of this T cell receptor (beta chain) was determined in a study of blood T cell repertoires in COVID-19. The assay was immunoSEQ multiplex PCR, and TCRdb's table has in-frame clones only and misses some. The sample lists tens of thousands of clones, 82% seen once, with approximately 30% in the top ten. In germline, CDR1 is LNHDA, CDR2 SQIVND (reference sequence). V lost 1 base and J lost 9, with 7 bases in between. The CDR3 extends over 13 amino acids. The specimen was peripheral blood. The TCR was taken from a human donor in a cohort sampled during active COVID-19. The chain joins TRBV19 to TRBJ1-6; maybe TRBD1 (6 bases). CDR3 sequence: CASSIVQGSPLHF. Written as DNA, the CDR3 is TGTGCCAGTAGTATAGTACAGGGTTCACCCCTCCACTTT.